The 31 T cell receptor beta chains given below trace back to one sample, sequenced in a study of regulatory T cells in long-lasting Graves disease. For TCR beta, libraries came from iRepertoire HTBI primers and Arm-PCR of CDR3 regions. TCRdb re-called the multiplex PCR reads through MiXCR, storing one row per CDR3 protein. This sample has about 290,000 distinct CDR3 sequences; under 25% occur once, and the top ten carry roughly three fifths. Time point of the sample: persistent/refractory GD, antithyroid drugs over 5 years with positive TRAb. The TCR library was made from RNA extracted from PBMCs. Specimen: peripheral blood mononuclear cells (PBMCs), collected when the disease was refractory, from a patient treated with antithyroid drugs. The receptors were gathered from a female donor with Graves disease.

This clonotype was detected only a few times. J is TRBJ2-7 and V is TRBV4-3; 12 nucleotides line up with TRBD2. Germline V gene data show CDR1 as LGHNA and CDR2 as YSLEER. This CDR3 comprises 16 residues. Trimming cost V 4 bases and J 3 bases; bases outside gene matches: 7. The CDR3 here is CASSPRLAGAFYEQYF. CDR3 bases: TGCGCCAGCAGCCCTCGACTAGCGGGGGCGTTCTACGAGCAGTACTTC.

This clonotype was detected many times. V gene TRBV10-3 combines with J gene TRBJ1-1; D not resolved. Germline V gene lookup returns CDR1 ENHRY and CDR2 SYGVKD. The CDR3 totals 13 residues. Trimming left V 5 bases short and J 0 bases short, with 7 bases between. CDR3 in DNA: TGTGCCATCAGTCGGACGGTGAACACTGAAGCTTTCTTT. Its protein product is CAISRTVNTEAFF.

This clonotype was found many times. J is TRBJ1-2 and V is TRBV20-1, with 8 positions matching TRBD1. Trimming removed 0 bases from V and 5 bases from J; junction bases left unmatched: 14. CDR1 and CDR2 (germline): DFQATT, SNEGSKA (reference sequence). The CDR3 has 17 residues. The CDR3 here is CSARDSGTGTGGYGYTF. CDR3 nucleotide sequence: TGCAGTGCTAGAGATTCGGGAACCGGGACAGGAGGTTATGGCTACACCTTC.

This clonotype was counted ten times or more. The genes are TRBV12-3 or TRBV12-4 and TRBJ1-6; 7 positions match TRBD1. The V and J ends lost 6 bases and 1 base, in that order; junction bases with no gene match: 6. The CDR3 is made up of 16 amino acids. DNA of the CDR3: TGTGCCAGCAGCCTGGACAGGCTTTCCTATAATTCACCCCTCCACTTT. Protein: CASSLDRLSYNSPLHF.

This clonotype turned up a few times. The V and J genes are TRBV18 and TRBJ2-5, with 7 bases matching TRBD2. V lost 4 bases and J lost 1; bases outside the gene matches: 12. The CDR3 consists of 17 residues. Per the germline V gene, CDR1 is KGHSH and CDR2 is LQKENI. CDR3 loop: CASSLYNRGLGQETQYF. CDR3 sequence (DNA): TGTGCCAGCTCACTATACAACCGTGGACTAGGCCAAGAGACCCAGTACTTC.

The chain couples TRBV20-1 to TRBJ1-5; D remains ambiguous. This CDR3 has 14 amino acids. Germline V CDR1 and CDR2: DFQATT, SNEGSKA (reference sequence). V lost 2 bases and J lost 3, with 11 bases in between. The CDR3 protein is CSARSLADNQPQHF. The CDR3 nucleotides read TGCAGTGCTAGATCATTGGCTGACAATCAGCCCCAGCATTTT.

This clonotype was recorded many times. CDR3 sequence reads: CASSPTGEREQYF. The CDR3, as DNA: TGTGCCAGCAGCCCTACAGGGGAACGCGAGCAGTACTTC. The chain combines TRBV11-2 with TRBJ2-7; 7 positions agree with TRBD1. There are 13 residues in the CDR3. Germline lookup yields CDR1 SGHAT and CDR2 FQNNGV. The junction had 7 bases not matched to a gene; V was cut back by 5 bases and J by 6 bases.

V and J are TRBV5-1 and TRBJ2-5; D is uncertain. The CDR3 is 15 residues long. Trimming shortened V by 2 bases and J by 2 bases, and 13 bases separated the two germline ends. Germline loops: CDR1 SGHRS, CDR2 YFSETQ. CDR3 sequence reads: CASSLPGPKQETQYF. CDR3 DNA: TGCGCCAGCAGCTTACCGGGCCCAAAACAAGAGACCCAGTACTTC.

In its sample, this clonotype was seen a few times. CDR3 nucleotides: TGTGCCAGCTCGGCTGCGGCCACGAACACTGAAGCTTTCTTT. Translated, it gives CASSAAATNTEAFF. This rearrangement joins TRBV18 to TRBJ1-1; no firm D call. Trimming took off 6 bases at V and 1 base at J, with 12 bases between the two ends. Germline V gene lookup returns CDR1 KGHSH and CDR2 LQKENI. The CDR3 consists of 14 residues.

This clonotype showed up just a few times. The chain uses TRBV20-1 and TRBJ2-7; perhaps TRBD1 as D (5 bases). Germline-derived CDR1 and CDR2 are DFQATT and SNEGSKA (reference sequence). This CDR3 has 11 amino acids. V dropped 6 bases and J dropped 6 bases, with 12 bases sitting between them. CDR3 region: CSANQGVEQYF. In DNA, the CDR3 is TGCAGTGCCAACCAAGGGGTCGAGCAGTACTTC.

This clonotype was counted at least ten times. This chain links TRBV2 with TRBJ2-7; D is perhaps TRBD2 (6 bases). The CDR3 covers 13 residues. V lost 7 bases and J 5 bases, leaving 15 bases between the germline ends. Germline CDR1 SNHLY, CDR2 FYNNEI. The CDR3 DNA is TGTGCCAGCAACCGCAGACTAGGAGACGAGCAGTACTTC. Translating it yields CASNRRLGDEQYF.

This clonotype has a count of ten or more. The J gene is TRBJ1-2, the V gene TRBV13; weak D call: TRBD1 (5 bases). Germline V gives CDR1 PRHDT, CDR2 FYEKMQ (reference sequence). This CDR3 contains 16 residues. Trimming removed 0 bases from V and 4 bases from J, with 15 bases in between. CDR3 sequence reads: CASSLGLVGTVYGYTF. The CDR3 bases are TGTGCCAGCAGCTTAGGCCTCGTGGGGACCGTCTATGGCTACACCTTC.

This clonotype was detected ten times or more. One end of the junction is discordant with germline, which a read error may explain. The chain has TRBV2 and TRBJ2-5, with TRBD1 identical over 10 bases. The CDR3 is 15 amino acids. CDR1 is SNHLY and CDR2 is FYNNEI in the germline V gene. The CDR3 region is CASSEDRGREKTQYF. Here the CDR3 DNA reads TGTGCCAGCAGCGAAGACAGGGGGCGCGAGAAGACCCAGTACTTC.

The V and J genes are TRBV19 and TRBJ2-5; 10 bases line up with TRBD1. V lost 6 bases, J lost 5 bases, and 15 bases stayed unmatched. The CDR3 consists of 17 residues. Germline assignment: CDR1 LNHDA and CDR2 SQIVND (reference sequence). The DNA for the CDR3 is TGTGCCAGTAGCAGAAATATAGGGACAGGGGTCGTGGAGACCCAGTACTTC. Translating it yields CASSRNIGTGVVETQYF.

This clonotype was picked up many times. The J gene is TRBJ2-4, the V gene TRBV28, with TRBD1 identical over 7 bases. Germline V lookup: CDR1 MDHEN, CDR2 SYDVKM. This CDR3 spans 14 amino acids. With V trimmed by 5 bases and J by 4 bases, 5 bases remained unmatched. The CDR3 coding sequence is TGTGCCAGCAGTCCCCGGGACAGAAAAAACATTCAGTACTTC. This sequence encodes CASSPRDRKNIQYF.

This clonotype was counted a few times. The DNA of the CDR3 is TGTGCCAGCAGCCAACGAACGGGAGGAGGACAAGAGACCCAGTACTTC. Protein: CASSQRTGGGQETQYF. V and J are TRBV3-1 and TRBJ2-5; TRBD2 matches 7 bases. The CDR3 length is 16 residues. With 2 bases clipped from V and 2 bases from J, the junction kept 8 bases outside the gene matches. Germline assignment: CDR1 LGHDT and CDR2 YNNKEL (reference sequence).

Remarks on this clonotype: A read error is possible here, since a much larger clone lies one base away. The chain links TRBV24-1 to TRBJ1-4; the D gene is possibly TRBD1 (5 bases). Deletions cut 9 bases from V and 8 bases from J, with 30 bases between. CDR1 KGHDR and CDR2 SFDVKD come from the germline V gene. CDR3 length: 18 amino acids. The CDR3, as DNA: TGTGCCACCGGTGCGTCTCGCCAAGGGACCTTAGGACCGGAAAAACTGTTTTTT. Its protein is CATGASRQGTLGPEKLFF.

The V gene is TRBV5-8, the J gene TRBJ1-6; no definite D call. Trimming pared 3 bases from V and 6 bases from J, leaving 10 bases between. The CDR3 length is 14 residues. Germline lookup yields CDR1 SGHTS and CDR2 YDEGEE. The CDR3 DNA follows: TGTGCCAGCAGCTACCTCGCCGGTAATTCACCCCTCCACTTT. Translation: CASSYLAGNSPLHF. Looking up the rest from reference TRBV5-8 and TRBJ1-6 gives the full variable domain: EAGVTQSPTHLIKTRGQQATLRCSPISGHTSVYWYQQALGLGLQFLLWYDEGEERNRGNFPPRFSGRQFPNYSSELNVNALELEDSALYLCASSYLAGNSPLHFGNGTRLTVT.

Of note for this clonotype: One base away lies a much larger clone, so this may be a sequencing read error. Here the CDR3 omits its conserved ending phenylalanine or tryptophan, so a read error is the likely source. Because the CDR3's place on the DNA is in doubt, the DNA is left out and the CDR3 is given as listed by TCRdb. The CDR3 region is CAIWGGER. The chain joins TRBV2 to TRBJ1-2. The CDR3 is made up of 8 amino acids, end residues included. The germline gives CDR1 SNHLY, CDR2 FYNNEI.

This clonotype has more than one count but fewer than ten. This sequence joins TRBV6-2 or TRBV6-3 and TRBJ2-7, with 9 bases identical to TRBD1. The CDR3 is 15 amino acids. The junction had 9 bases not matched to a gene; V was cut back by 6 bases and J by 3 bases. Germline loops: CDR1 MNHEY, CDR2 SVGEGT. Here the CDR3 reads CASSRLDRGNYEQYF. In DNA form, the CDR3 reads TGTGCCAGCAGCCGCCTGGACAGGGGTAACTACGAGCAGTACTTC.

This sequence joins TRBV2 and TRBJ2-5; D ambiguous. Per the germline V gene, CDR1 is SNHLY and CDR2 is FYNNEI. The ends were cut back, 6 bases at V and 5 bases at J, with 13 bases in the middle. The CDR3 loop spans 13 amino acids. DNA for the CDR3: TGTGCCAGCAGCCCCCCCGGGCCCGAGACCCAGTACTTC. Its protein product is CASSPPGPETQYF.

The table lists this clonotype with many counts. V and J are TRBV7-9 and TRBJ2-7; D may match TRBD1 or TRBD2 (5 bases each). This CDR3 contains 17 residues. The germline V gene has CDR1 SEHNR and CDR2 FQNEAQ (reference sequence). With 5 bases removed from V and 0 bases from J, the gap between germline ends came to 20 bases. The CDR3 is CASSQWDPGTPSYEQYF. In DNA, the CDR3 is TGTGCCAGCAGCCAATGGGATCCCGGGACGCCCTCCTACGAGCAGTACTTC.

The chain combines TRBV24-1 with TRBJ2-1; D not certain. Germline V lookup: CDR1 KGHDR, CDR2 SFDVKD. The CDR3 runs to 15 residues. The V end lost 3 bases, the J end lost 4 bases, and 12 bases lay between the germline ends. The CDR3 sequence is CATSDPMRLYNEQFF. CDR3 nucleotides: TGTGCCACCAGTGATCCCATGCGACTGTACAATGAGCAGTTCTTC.

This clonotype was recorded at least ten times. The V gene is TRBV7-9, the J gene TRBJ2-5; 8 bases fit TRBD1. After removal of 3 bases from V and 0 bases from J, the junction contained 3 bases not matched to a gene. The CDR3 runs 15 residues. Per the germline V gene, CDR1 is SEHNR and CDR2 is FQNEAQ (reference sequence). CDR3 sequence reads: CASSFGQGHQETQYF. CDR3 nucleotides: TGTGCCAGCAGCTTTGGACAGGGACACCAAGAGACCCAGTACTTC.

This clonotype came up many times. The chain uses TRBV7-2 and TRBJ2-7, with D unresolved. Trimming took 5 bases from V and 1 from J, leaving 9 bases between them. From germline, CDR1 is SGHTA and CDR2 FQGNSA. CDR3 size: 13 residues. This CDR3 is CASSATASYEQYF. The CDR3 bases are TGTGCCAGCAGCGCTACAGCATCCTACGAGCAGTACTTC.

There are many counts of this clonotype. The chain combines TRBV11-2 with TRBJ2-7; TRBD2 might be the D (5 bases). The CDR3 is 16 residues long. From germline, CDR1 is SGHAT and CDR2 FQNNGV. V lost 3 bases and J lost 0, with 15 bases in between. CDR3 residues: CASSLVSGLGSYEQYF. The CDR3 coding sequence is TGTGCCAGCAGCTTGGTCAGCGGTTTAGGCTCCTACGAGCAGTACTTC.

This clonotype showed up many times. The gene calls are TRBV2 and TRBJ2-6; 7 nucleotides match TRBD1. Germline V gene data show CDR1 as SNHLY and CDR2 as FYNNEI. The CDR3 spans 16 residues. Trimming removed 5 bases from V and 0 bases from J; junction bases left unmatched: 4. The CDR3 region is CASSRQGLSGANVLTF. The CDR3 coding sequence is TGTGCCAGCAGTAGACAGGGCCTCTCTGGGGCCAACGTCCTGACTTTC.

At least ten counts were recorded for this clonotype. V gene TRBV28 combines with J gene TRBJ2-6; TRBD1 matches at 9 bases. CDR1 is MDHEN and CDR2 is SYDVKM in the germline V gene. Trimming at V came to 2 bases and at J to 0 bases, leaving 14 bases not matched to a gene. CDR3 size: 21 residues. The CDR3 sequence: CASSLEGFPGTGSSGANVLTF. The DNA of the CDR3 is TGTGCCAGCAGTTTAGAGGGGTTTCCCGGGACAGGGTCCTCTGGGGCCAACGTCCTGACTTTC.

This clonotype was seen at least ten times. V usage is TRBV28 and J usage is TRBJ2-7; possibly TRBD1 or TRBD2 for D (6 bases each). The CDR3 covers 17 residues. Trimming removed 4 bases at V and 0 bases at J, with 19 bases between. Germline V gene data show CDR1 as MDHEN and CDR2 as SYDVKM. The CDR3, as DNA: TGTGCCAGCAGTTCCCCCTTCCCCAAGGGGGGCTCCTACGAGCAGTACTTC. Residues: CASSSPFPKGGSYEQYF.

CDR3 DNA sequence: TGTGCCAGCAGGACCAGGGGAGGAGATACGCAGTATTTT. Translated, it gives CASRTRGGDTQYF. V and J are TRBV28 and TRBJ2-3; D may correspond to TRBD1 or TRBD2 (6 bases each). The CDR3 totals 13 residues. Trimming stripped 6 bases from V and 5 bases from J, with 12 bases between. Germline CDR1 and CDR2: MDHEN and SYDVKM.

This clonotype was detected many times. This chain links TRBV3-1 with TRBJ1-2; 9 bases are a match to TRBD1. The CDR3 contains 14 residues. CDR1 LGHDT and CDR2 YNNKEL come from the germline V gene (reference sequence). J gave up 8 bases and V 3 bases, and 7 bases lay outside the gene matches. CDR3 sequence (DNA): TGTGCCAGCAGCCACGAGGGACAGGGCGGGGGCTACACCTTC. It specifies CASSHEGQGGGYTF.